The source of this T cell receptor beta chain is a study of blood T cell repertoires in COVID-19. Across the whole study: Specimens from acute and convalescent COVID-19 originated in the United States, Italy and Spain. In each case, the material was cDNA or gDNA derived from T cells, B-cell-depleted T cells, or PBMCs.

Original processing methods: Nucleated cell counts were estimated from reference gene primer amplification. TCRdb's table, derived via immunoSEQ multiplex PCR, lists solely in-frame clones and lacks some. Clonal size and the V and J genes are those of that table, whereas D and trimming came from the DNA. Altogether 50,000 to 70,000 clones are present, about 86% being singletons, with the ten largest covering around 9.6%. Enrollment of patients from Seattle took place during active infection, with longitudinal follow-up. CDR3 length equals 19 residues. Sequenced: peripheral blood. The source is an older man with COVID-19, enrolled during active disease. The V gene is TRBV21-1, the J gene TRBJ2-5; TRBD2, the table's D call, was not compared with the DNA. TRBV21-1 is annotated as a pseudogene. The CDR3 reads CASSSGTSGIRGEDETQYF. The CDR3 DNA reads TGTGCCAGCAGTTCTGGGACTAGCGGGATTCGGGGAGAAGACGAGACCCAGTACTTC.